Listed below are T cell receptor beta chains from one sample, sequenced in a study of beta chain features in type 1 diabetes. The table came from immunoSEQ multiplex PCR; TCRdb's copy has only in-frame clones and leaves some out. The sample includes 500,000 to 800,000 clones, 9.5% to 15% seen only once; the top ten take around 0.12%. The sample taken for sequencing was naive CD4+ T cells from blood. These receptors were collected from a man aged 25-45 years with type 1 diabetes. Each CDR3 is given with its conserved first and last residue. The D gene is left open where the match is weak. Not all rows give a size; the values are once, few, many and, for expanded clones, a class.

j_gene: TRBJ1-1
v_gene: TRBV2
d_gene: -
abundance: -
CDR3aa: CASTGQAFRSNTEAFF
CDR3nt: TGTGCCAGCACTGGGCAGGCCTTTAGATCGAACACTGAAGCTTTCTTT

j_gene: TRBJ1-6
v_gene: TRBV2
d_gene: -
abundance: -
CDR3aa: CASSETRWDGHNSPLHF
CDR3nt: TGTGCCAGCAGTGAGACGCGCTGGGACGGGCATAATTCACCCCTCCACTTT

j_gene: TRBJ2-3
v_gene: TRBV6-4
d_gene: -
abundance: few
CDR3aa: CASSDRGQGTQYF
CDR3nt: TGTGCCAGCAGTGACCGGGGGCAGGGAACGCAGTATTTT

j_gene: TRBJ2-1
v_gene: TRBV19
d_gene: TRBD2
abundance: -
CDR3aa: CASTGSSGGRNEQFF
CDR3nt: TGTGCCAGTACCGGCAGCAGCGGGGGGAGGAATGAGCAGTTCTTC

j_gene: TRBJ1-4
v_gene: TRBV10-3
d_gene: -
abundance: -
CDR3aa: CASSGTMDEKLFF
CDR3nt: TGTGCCTCCTCCGGGACCATGGATGAAAAACTGTTTTTT

j_gene: TRBJ1-6
v_gene: TRBV25-1
d_gene: -
abundance: few
CDR3aa: CASSESSAYNSPLHF
CDR3nt: TGTGCCAGCAGTGAATCGTCAGCTTATAATTCACCCCTCCACTTT

j_gene: TRBJ1-5
v_gene: TRBV30
d_gene: -
abundance: -
CDR3aa: CAWSGSGGQPQHF
CDR3nt: TGTGCCTGGAGCGGATCTGGCGGACAGCCCCAGCATTTT

j_gene: TRBJ2-1
v_gene: TRBV9
d_gene: -
abundance: few
CDR3aa: CASSPARGAPYNEQFF
CDR3nt: TGTGCCAGCAGCCCAGCCCGGGGGGCACCATACAATGAGCAGTTCTTC

j_gene: TRBJ2-7
v_gene: TRBV25-1
d_gene: -
abundance: -
CDR3aa: CASSPPKGPYEQYF
CDR3nt: TGTGCCAGCAGTCCACCAAAGGGGCCCTACGAGCAGTACTTC

j_gene: TRBJ2-1
v_gene: TRBV28
d_gene: -
abundance: few
CDR3aa: CASTPPLGGQDNEQFF
CDR3nt: TGTGCCAGCACCCCTCCTCTGGGGGGCCAGGACAATGAGCAGTTCTTC

j_gene: TRBJ1-5
v_gene: TRBV7-3
d_gene: -
abundance: -
CDR3aa: CASSTNWGNNQPQHF
CDR3nt: TGTGCCAGCAGCACAAACTGGGGAAACAATCAGCCCCAGCATTTT

j_gene: TRBJ1-3
v_gene: TRBV4-3
d_gene: -
abundance: -
CDR3aa: CASSQDPLTGNTIYF
CDR3nt: TGCGCCAGCAGCCAAGATCCTCTTACTGGAAACACCATATATTTT

j_gene: TRBJ1-1
v_gene: TRBV7-6
d_gene: -
abundance: few
CDR3aa: CASSYRPMNTEAFF
CDR3nt: TGTGCCAGCAGCTACAGACCCATGAACACTGAAGCTTTCTTT

j_gene: TRBJ2-2
v_gene: TRBV14
d_gene: TRBD1
abundance: -
CDR3aa: CASSHETGAGELFF
CDR3nt: TGTGCCAGCAGCCACGAGACAGGGGCCGGGGAGCTGTTTTTT

j_gene: TRBJ2-5
v_gene: TRBV18
d_gene: TRBD1
abundance: few
CDR3aa: CASSLRQGEETQYF
CDR3nt: TGTGCCAGCTCACTCCGACAGGGCGAGGAGACCCAGTACTTC

j_gene: TRBJ1-6
v_gene: TRBV9
d_gene: TRBD1
abundance: -
CDR3aa: CASSESDRVRSPLHF
CDR3nt: TGTGCCAGCAGCGAATCCGACAGGGTAAGGTCACCCCTCCACTTT

j_gene: TRBJ1-2
v_gene: TRBV14
d_gene: TRBD1
abundance: few
CDR3aa: CASSQVAGGSDYGYTF
CDR3nt: TGTGCCAGCAGCCAAGTGGCAGGGGGATCGGACTATGGCTACACCTTC

j_gene: TRBJ1-1
v_gene: TRBV29-1
d_gene: -
abundance: -
CDR3aa: CSVARLPNTEAFF
CDR3nt: TGCAGCGTTGCTAGGCTTCCGAACACTGAAGCTTTCTTT

j_gene: TRBJ2-2
v_gene: TRBV30
d_gene: -
abundance: -
CDR3aa: CAWSVLAAGELFF
CDR3nt: TGTGCCTGGAGTGTACTAGCAGCCGGGGAGCTGTTTTTT

j_gene: TRBJ2-7
v_gene: TRBV4-1
d_gene: -
abundance: few
CDR3aa: CASSQGEGGSSYEQYF
CDR3nt: TGCGCCAGCAGCCAGGGCGAAGGAGGGAGCTCCTACGAGCAGTACTTC

j_gene: TRBJ2-7
v_gene: TRBV29-1
d_gene: TRBD1
abundance: few
CDR3aa: CSAVGTGVSEQYF
CDR3nt: TGCAGCGCCGTCGGGACAGGGGTGTCCGAGCAGTACTTC

j_gene: TRBJ2-2
v_gene: TRBV2
d_gene: -
abundance: few
CDR3aa: CASTMANTGELFF
CDR3nt: TGTGCCAGCACAATGGCCAACACCGGGGAGCTGTTTTTT

j_gene: TRBJ1-2
v_gene: TRBV9
d_gene: TRBD1
abundance: -
CDR3aa: CASSVTPGGEGGGYTF
CDR3nt: TGTGCCAGCAGCGTAACTCCAGGGGGCGAAGGTGGTGGCTACACCTTC

j_gene: TRBJ1-5
v_gene: TRBV9
d_gene: -
abundance: -
CDR3aa: CASSVTGGNQPQHF
CDR3nt: TGTGCCAGCAGCGTTACGGGAGGCAATCAGCCCCAGCATTTT

j_gene: TRBJ1-4
v_gene: TRBV6-1
d_gene: TRBD1
abundance: few
CDR3aa: CASSVERQGQRATNEKLFF
CDR3nt: TGTGCCAGCAGTGTTGAGAGGCAGGGACAGAGAGCAACTAATGAAAAACTGTTTTTT

j_gene: TRBJ2-3
v_gene: TRBV5-1
d_gene: TRBD1
abundance: -
CDR3aa: CASSLWDRDKRVDTQYF
CDR3nt: TGCGCCAGCAGCTTATGGGACAGGGACAAGCGGGTTGATACGCAGTATTTT

j_gene: TRBJ2-7
v_gene: TRBV9
d_gene: -
abundance: -
CDR3aa: CASSVERGALSYEQYF
CDR3nt: TGTGCCAGCAGCGTAGAGAGGGGGGCCCTTTCGTACGAGCAGTACTTC

j_gene: TRBJ1-3
v_gene: TRBV16
d_gene: -
abundance: few
CDR3aa: CASSQDVTGRNTIYF
CDR3nt: TGTGCCAGCAGCCAAGATGTGACAGGACGAAACACCATATATTTT

j_gene: TRBJ2-7
v_gene: TRBV30
d_gene: -
abundance: few
CDR3aa: CAWTIGGPSYEQYF
CDR3nt: TGTGCCTGGACCATCGGGGGGCCTTCCTACGAGCAGTACTTC

j_gene: TRBJ2-3
v_gene: TRBV29-1
d_gene: -
abundance: -
CDR3aa: CSVDRRGADTQYF
CDR3nt: TGCAGCGTTGACCGGAGGGGGGCAGATACGCAGTATTTT

j_gene: TRBJ2-1
v_gene: TRBV5-1
d_gene: TRBD1
abundance: few
CDR3aa: CASSLGQGVHEQFF
CDR3nt: TGCGCCAGCAGCTTGGGACAGGGCGTGCATGAGCAGTTCTTC

j_gene: TRBJ1-2
v_gene: TRBV9
d_gene: -
abundance: -
CDR3aa: CASSPQGANYGYTF
CDR3nt: TGTGCCAGCAGCCCTCAGGGCGCTAACTATGGCTACACCTTC

j_gene: TRBJ1-4
v_gene: TRBV27
d_gene: -
abundance: -
CDR3aa: CASSLRPRDVATNEKLFF
CDR3nt: TGTGCCAGCAGTTTAAGACCGAGGGACGTAGCAACTAATGAAAAACTGTTTTTT

j_gene: TRBJ2-7
v_gene: TRBV7-9
d_gene: TRBD2
abundance: few
CDR3aa: CASSTLAGEINEQYF
CDR3nt: TGTGCCAGCAGCACCCTAGCGGGGGAAATCAACGAGCAGTACTTC

j_gene: TRBJ2-3
v_gene: TRBV28
d_gene: -
abundance: few
CDR3aa: CASSRLGGRNTDTQYF
CDR3nt: TGTGCCAGCAGTAGGCTGGGGGGCCGGAACACAGATACGCAGTATTTT

j_gene: TRBJ1-6
v_gene: TRBV7-2
d_gene: -
abundance: few
CDR3aa: CASSSRVYNSPLHF
CDR3nt: TGTGCCAGCAGCTCCAGGGTCTATAATTCACCCCTCCACTTT

j_gene: TRBJ2-4
v_gene: TRBV5-1
d_gene: -
abundance: -
CDR3aa: CASSLGDVGDIQYF
CDR3nt: TGCGCCAGCAGCTTGGGGGACGTAGGGGACATTCAGTACTTC

j_gene: TRBJ2-3
v_gene: TRBV7-9
d_gene: -
abundance: -
CDR3aa: CASSFGTFPFTQYF
CDR3nt: TGTGCCAGCAGCTTCGGGACCTTCCCCTTCACGCAGTATTTT

j_gene: TRBJ2-3
v_gene: TRBV19
d_gene: -
abundance: -
CDR3aa: CASRVENTDTQYF
CDR3nt: TGTGCCAGTAGAGTAGAGAACACAGATACGCAGTATTTT

j_gene: TRBJ2-2
v_gene: TRBV5-1
d_gene: -
abundance: -
CDR3aa: CASSLNVANTGELFF
CDR3nt: TGCGCCAGCAGCTTGAACGTCGCGAACACCGGGGAGCTGTTTTTT